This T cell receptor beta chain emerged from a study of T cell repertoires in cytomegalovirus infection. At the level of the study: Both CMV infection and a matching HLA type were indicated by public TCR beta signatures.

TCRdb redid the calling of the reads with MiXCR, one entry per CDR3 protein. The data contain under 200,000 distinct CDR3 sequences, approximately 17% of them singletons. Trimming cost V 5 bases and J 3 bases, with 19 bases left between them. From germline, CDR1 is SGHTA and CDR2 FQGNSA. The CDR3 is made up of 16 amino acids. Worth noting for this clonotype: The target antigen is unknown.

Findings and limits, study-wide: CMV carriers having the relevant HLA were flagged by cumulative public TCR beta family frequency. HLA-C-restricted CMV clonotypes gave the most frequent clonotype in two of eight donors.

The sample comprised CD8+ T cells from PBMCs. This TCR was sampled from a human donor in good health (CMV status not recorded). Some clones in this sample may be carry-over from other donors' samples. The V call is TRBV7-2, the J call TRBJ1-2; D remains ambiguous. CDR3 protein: CASSPPLAGRDYGYTF. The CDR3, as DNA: TGTGCCAGCAGCCCCCCGCTGGCCGGTAGGGACTATGGCTACACCTTC.